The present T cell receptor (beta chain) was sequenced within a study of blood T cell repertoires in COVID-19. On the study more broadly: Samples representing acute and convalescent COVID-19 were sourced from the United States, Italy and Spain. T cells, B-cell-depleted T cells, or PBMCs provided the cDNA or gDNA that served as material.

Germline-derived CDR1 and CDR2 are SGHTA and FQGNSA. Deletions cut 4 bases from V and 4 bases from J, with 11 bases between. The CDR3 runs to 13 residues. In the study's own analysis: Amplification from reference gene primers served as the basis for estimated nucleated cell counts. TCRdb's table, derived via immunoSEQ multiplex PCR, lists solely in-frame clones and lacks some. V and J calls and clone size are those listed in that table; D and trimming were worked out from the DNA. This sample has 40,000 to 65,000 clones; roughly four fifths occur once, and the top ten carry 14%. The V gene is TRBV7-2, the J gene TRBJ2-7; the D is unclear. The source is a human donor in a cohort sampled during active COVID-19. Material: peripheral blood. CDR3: CASSSYNSYEQYF. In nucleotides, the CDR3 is TGTGCCAGCAGCTCCTACAACAGTTACGAGCAGTACTTC. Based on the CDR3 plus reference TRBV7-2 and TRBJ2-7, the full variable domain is GAGVSQSPSNKVTEKGKDVELRCDPISGHTALYWYRQSLGQGLEFLIYFQGNSAPDKSGLPSDRFSAERTGGSVSTLTIQRTQQEDSAVYLCASSSYNSYEQYFGPGTRLTVT.